One sample yielded the 24 T cell receptor beta chains listed below, sequenced in a study of CD8 T cells in ankylosing spondylitis. A single record per CDR3 protein comes from TCRdb applying MiXCR to the 5' RACE reads. This table has 150,000 to 200,000 distinct CDR3 sequences, approximately 18% appearing once. The sample consisted of blood, either unsorted or a sorted T cell fraction (not recorded which). The receptors come from a male donor aged 5 to 29 with ankylosing spondylitis or in good health (not recorded which).

This clonotype was recorded a few times. The chain recombines TRBV18 with TRBJ2-2; 10 positions match TRBD2. V lost 8 bases, J lost 3 bases, and 15 bases stayed unmatched. The CDR3 length is 18 residues. Per germline, CDR1 KGHSH and CDR2 LQKENI. The CDR3 loop is CASTNKRPGLAYTGELFF. The CDR3 DNA is TGTGCCAGCACAAACAAACGACCGGGACTAGCGTACACCGGGGAGCTGTTTTTT.

This clonotype was found many times. The chain combines TRBV2 with TRBJ1-2; possible D gene TRBD1, 5 bases. The CDR3 runs 12 residues. Trimming removed 3 bases at V and 8 bases at J, with 10 bases between. Germline V gene sequence: CDR1 SNHLY, CDR2 FYNNEI. The CDR3 reads CASSDQGRGYTF. As DNA, the CDR3 is TGTGCCAGCAGTGATCAGGGTCGCGGCTACACCTTC.

There are a few counts of this clonotype. The chain joins TRBV18 to TRBJ1-5, with D possibly TRBD1 on 6 matching bases. V was shortened by 4 bases and J by 0 bases, with 7 bases between the two germline ends. Germline V gene sequence: CDR1 KGHSH, CDR2 LQKENI. CDR3 length equals 14 residues. CDR3 sequence: CASSRTVSNQPQHF. CDR3 in DNA: TGTGCCAGCTCACGGACAGTTAGCAATCAGCCCCAGCATTTT.

This clonotype came up many times. V usage is TRBV7-2 and J usage is TRBJ2-2; 9 bases align to TRBD1. This CDR3 spans 14 amino acids. CDR1 is SGHTA and CDR2 is FQGNSA in the germline V gene. The V segment lost 6 bases and the J segment 6 bases; nucleotides outside the gene matches: 5. CDR3 amino acids: CASSLQGAAGELFF. DNA of the CDR3: TGTGCCAGCAGTCTACAGGGGGCTGCCGGGGAGCTGTTTTTT.

The table lists this clonotype with many counts. The chain employs TRBV12-3 or TRBV12-4 and TRBJ2-1; D gene uncertain. The CDR3 has 16 amino acids. Trimming took 4 bases from V and 3 from J, leaving 16 bases between them. The CDR3 sequence: CASSYGSQSHYNEQFF. The CDR3 DNA sequence: TGTGCCAGCAGTTACGGGTCCCAATCGCACTACAATGAGCAGTTCTTC.

This clonotype was recorded at least ten times. J is TRBJ2-3 and V is TRBV12-3 or TRBV12-4; D gene unclear. Trimming stripped 6 bases from V and 4 bases from J, with 8 bases between. The CDR3 spans 12 residues. CDR3 sequence (DNA): TGTGCCAGCAGGTCGGTCCCAGATACGCAGTATTTT. Encoded protein: CASRSVPDTQYF.

This clonotype has ten or more counts. Here the CDR3 DNA reads TGTGCCAGTAGATTCCAGGAGGGTACTACGCAGTATTTT. Residues: CASRFQEGTTQYF. The chain links TRBV19 to TRBJ2-3; D is perhaps TRBD2 (6 bases). Germline V gene sequence: CDR1 LNHDA, CDR2 SQIVND (reference sequence). V lost 6 bases to trimming and J lost 8 bases, with 15 bases between them. The CDR3 length is 13 residues.

This clonotype was counted at least ten times. This rearrangement joins TRBV12-3 or TRBV12-4 to TRBJ2-1; TRBD2 agrees at 8 bases. Unmatched junction bases numbered 9, after V lost 5 bases and J lost 15 bases. This CDR3 has 12 residues. The CDR3: CASSPGLAYLFF. The CDR3 DNA sequence: TGTGCCAGCAGTCCCGGACTAGCATATCTGTTCTTC.

CDR3 sequence (DNA): TGTGCCAGCTCACCTTCTACCAATGAGCAGTTCTTC. This sequence encodes CASSPSTNEQFF. The chain has TRBV18 and TRBJ2-1; D is uncertain. The V end lost 3 bases, the J end lost 6 bases, and 6 bases lay between the germline ends. CDR1 is KGHSH, CDR2 LQKENI, per germline. The CDR3 spans 12 residues.

The rearrangement joins TRBV5-4 to TRBJ2-4, with 7 positions matching TRBD1. CDR3 length equals 14 residues. Losses at the gene ends were 0 bases for V and 7 bases for J; bases not matched to a gene: 4. Germline lookup yields CDR1 SGHNT and CDR2 YYREEE (reference sequence). The CDR3 DNA reads as TGTGCCAGCAGCTTGGAGGGGGCGCGGAACATTCAGTACTTC. It codes for CASSLEGARNIQYF.

In this sample, this clonotype turned up many times. The chain is built from TRBV12-3 or TRBV12-4 and TRBJ2-6; D unresolved. The CDR3 spans 15 residues. V lost 3 bases and J lost 2, with 8 bases in between. CDR3 in DNA: TGTGCCAGCAGTTTTAGGGAAACTGGGGCCAACGTCCTGACTTTC. Translating gives CASSFRETGANVLTF.

The CDR3 DNA reads as TGCAGTGCTACGGACGGCTTGAACACTGAAGCTTTCTTT. Translation: CSATDGLNTEAFF. The chain is built from TRBV20-1 and TRBJ1-1, with D uncertain. There are 13 residues in the CDR3. Between the trimmed V and J ends, which lost 4 bases and 0 bases, there was a span of 9 bases. Germline values: CDR1 DFQATT, CDR2 SNEGSKA (reference sequence).

This clonotype was counted ten times or more. The chain uses TRBV18 and TRBJ2-3, with TRBD1 identical over 7 bases. Germline CDR1 KGHSH, CDR2 LQKENI. CDR3 length: 15 amino acids. The trim removed 8 bases at V and 4 bases at J, leaving 12 bases unmatched. The CDR3 DNA is TGTGCCAGCCCCAAGGGGGCGAGACTTTCAGATACGCAGTATTTT. Protein: CASPKGARLSDTQYF.

The table lists this clonotype with many counts. V gene TRBV12-3 or TRBV12-4 combines with J gene TRBJ2-5, with D unclear. The CDR3 contains 14 residues. V lost 3 bases to trimming and J lost 4 bases, with 12 bases between them. CDR3 sequence: CASSFTGNAETQYF. The CDR3 coding sequence is TGTGCCAGCAGTTTTACGGGTAACGCAGAGACCCAGTACTTC.

The rearrangement joins TRBV12-3 or TRBV12-4 to TRBJ2-7; no clear D. Trimming took 5 bases from V and 3 from J, leaving 14 bases between them. This CDR3 is 14 amino acids long. The CDR3 DNA reads TGTGCCAGCAGTCAGTCCATGGTGTTCTACGAGCAGTACGTC. It codes for CASSQSMVFYEQYV.

The chain links TRBV12-3 or TRBV12-4 to TRBJ2-1; 9 bases match TRBD1. This CDR3 has 14 amino acids. V shed 5 bases, J shed 7 bases, and the junction held 6 bases outside the gene matches. The CDR3 bases are TGTGCCAGCAGTACAGACAGGGGGGGGAATGAGCAGTTCTTC. Translation gives CASSTDRGGNEQFF.

The V call is TRBV11-2, the J call TRBJ2-3; D is possibly TRBD2 (6 bases). The CDR3 loop spans 16 amino acids. The germline V gene encodes CDR1 SGHAT and CDR2 FQNNGV. Trimming took 3 bases from V and 0 from J, leaving 13 bases between them. The CDR3 spells CASSFGDLRSTDTQYF. The CDR3 DNA reads TGTGCCAGCAGCTTTGGGGACTTACGAAGCACAGATACGCAGTATTTT.

The sample holds many counts of this clonotype. V and J are TRBV12-3 or TRBV12-4 and TRBJ1-4; D unclear. The length of the CDR3 is 15 residues. Trimming removed 6 bases at V and 4 bases at J, with 15 bases between. CDR3 residues: CASRELSNFNEKLFF. CDR3 coding DNA: TGTGCCAGCAGAGAACTGTCCAATTTTAATGAAAAACTGTTTTTT.

This clonotype occurred many times. The chain links TRBV10-3 to TRBJ2-3; no definite D call. This CDR3 is built from 13 residues. Germline CDR1 and CDR2: ENHRY and SYGVKD. Written as DNA, the CDR3 is TGTGGGGCGTGCGGAGCTTCCACAGATACGCAGTATTTT. Translated, it gives CGACGASTDTQYF.

This clonotype was counted at least ten times. The gene calls are TRBV5-1 and TRBJ2-1; 7 positions match TRBD2. The CDR3 totals 15 residues. Germline loops: CDR1 SGHRS, CDR2 YFSETQ. The trim removed 4 bases at V and 4 bases at J, leaving 8 bases unmatched. The CDR3 loop reads CASSLTSELYNEQFF. In DNA, the CDR3 is TGCGCCAGCAGCCTCACTAGCGAACTATACAATGAGCAGTTCTTC.

This clonotype was detected ten times or more. The chain uses TRBV19 and TRBJ2-1, with 8 bases lining up with TRBD2. The trim removed 3 bases at V and 6 bases at J, leaving 4 bases unmatched. The V gene's germline CDR1 is LNHDA and CDR2 SQIVND (reference sequence). The CDR3 runs to 14 residues. The CDR3 nucleotides are TGTGCCAGTAGTATGGCGGGAGGCCCCAATGAGCAGTTCTTC. This encodes CASSMAGGPNEQFF.

This clonotype was seen ten or more times. V gene TRBV12-3 or TRBV12-4 combines with J gene TRBJ2-2; 12 bases map to TRBD1. Unmatched junction bases numbered 7, after V lost 6 bases and J lost 5 bases. The CDR3 covers 16 residues. The CDR3 protein is CASRTGQGAGTGELFF. For the CDR3, the DNA is TGTGCCAGCAGGACGGGACAGGGGGCAGGAACCGGGGAGCTGTTTTTT.

This chain links TRBV4-3 with TRBJ2-5, with D possibly being TRBD1 (5 bases). The CDR3 spans 15 residues. In germline, CDR1 is LGHNA, CDR2 YSLEER. Trimming removed 0 bases from V and 1 base from J, with 9 bases in between. DNA for the CDR3: TGCGCCAGCAGCCAAGACAGGGCTGCCCAAGAGACCCAGTACTTC. Its translation: CASSQDRAAQETQYF.

This clonotype was observed at least ten times. This chain connects TRBV25-1 to TRBJ2-3; 8 bases are shared with TRBD1. V shed 2 bases and J 5 bases; nucleotides not matched to a gene: 6. The CDR3 contains 15 residues. Per the germline V gene, CDR1 is MGHDK and CDR2 is SYGVNS. The CDR3, as DNA: TGTGCCAGCAGTGAACCCCAGGGGGCTCGAGATACGCAGTATTTT. It codes for CASSEPQGARDTQYF.